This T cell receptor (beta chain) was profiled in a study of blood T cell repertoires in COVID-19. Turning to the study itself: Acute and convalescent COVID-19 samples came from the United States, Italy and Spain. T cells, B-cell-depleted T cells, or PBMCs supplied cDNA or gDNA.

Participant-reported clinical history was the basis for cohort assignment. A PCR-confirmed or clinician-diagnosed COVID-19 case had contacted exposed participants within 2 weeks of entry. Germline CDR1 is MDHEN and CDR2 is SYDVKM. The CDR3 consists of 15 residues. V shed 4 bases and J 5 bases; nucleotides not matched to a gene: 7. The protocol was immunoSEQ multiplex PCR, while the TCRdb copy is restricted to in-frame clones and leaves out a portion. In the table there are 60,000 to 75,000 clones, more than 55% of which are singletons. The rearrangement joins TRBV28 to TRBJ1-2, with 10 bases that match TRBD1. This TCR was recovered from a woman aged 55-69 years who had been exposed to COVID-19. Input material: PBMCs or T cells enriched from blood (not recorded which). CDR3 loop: CASSSQSDRGYGYTF. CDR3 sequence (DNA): TGTGCCAGCAGTTCCCAATCGGACAGGGGGTATGGCTACACCTTC.